The 9 T cell receptor beta chains below all came from one sample that was sequenced in a study of cytomegalovirus exposure and HLA in healthy donors. Use of 60 Vbeta and 13 Jbeta primers characterized the PCR. Measured with immunoSEQ multiplex PCR; TCRdb has only the in-frame clones, and not every one. This sample has over 150,000 clones, with around 75% found just once. Material for sequencing was PBMCs. The source of these receptors is a male donor in good health and CMV-seronegative.

V usage is TRBV27 and J usage is TRBJ2-7, with a weak D call TRBD2 (5 bases). V lost 2 bases and J 2 bases, leaving 10 bases between the germline ends. The CDR3 covers 14 residues. Germline loops: CDR1 MNHEY, CDR2 SMNVEV (reference sequence). The CDR3 nucleotides are TGTGCCAGCAGTTTAGGGAGCGAAACCTACGAGCAGTACTTC. This codes for CASSLGSETYEQYF.

The chain employs TRBV9 and TRBJ2-5; 7 bases agree with TRBD1. The CDR3 totals 15 residues. Germline V gene data show CDR1 as SGDLS and CDR2 as YYNGEE. J was trimmed by 4 bases and V by 4 bases; bases with no gene match: 10. The CDR3, as DNA: TGTGCCAGCAGCTCAGACAGGGTAGGCGGAGAGACCCAGTACTTC. Its protein is CASSSDRVGGETQYF.

This clone was seen only a few times. The gene calls are TRBV5-6 and TRBJ1-1, with D possibly matching TRBD1 (5 bases). The CDR3 runs 14 residues. Germline V gives CDR1 SGHDT, CDR2 YYEEEE. Trimming pared 0 bases from V and 4 bases from J, leaving 10 bases between. The CDR3 region is CASSLGRGGTEAFF. CDR3 DNA sequence: TGTGCCAGCAGCTTGGGTAGGGGAGGCACTGAAGCTTTCTTT.

The V and J genes are TRBV6-5 and TRBJ1-3; D gene uncertain. Germline V gives CDR1 MNHEY, CDR2 SVGAGI. The CDR3 totals 13 residues. With 5 bases removed from V and 6 bases from J, the gap between germline ends came to 11 bases. CDR3 residues: CASSPGTLNTIYF. The CDR3 DNA reads TGTGCCAGCAGTCCAGGAACCCTAAACACCATATATTTT.

This clone was picked up a small number of times. The gene calls are TRBV5-4 and TRBJ1-1; D is ambiguous. The CDR3 length is 13 residues. V dropped 0 bases and J dropped 6 bases, with 9 bases sitting between them. Germline V CDR1 and CDR2: SGHNT, YYREEE (reference sequence). The CDR3 is CASSLGRSAEAFF. In DNA, the CDR3 is TGTGCCAGCAGCTTGGGACGGAGCGCTGAAGCTTTCTTT. The variable domain in full, with the rest retrieved from reference TRBV5-4 and TRBJ1-1, is ETGVTQSPTHLIKTRGQQVTLRCSSQSGHNTVSWYQQALGQGPQFIFQYYREEENGRGNFPPRFSGLQFPNYSSELNVNALELDDSALYLCASSLGRSAEAFFGQGTRLTVV.

The chain links TRBV5-4 to TRBJ2-5; no clear D gene. Looked up from germline, CDR1 is SGHNT and CDR2 is YYREEE (reference sequence). With 2 bases removed from V and 1 base from J, the gap between germline ends came to 9 bases. The CDR3 consists of 14 residues. The CDR3: CASSFAGFQETQYF. CDR3 nucleotide sequence: TGTGCCAGCAGCTTCGCCGGGTTCCAAGAGACCCAGTACTTC.

This clone has only one observation. The V gene is TRBV7-9, the J gene TRBJ2-2; TRBD2 agrees at 13 bases. With V trimmed by 4 bases and J by 5 bases, 4 bases remained unmatched. This CDR3 spans 16 amino acids. The V gene's germline CDR1 is SEHNR and CDR2 FQNEAQ (reference sequence). The CDR3 DNA reads as TGTGCCAGCAGCTACCGGACTAGCGGGAGAACCGGGGAGCTGTTTTTT. This sequence encodes CASSYRTSGRTGELFF.

V is TRBV5-5 and J is TRBJ1-5; 9 nucleotides align to TRBD1. From germline, CDR1 is SGHKS and CDR2 YYEKEE (reference sequence). V shed 3 bases, J shed 7 bases, and the junction held 5 bases outside the gene matches. CDR3 size: 14 residues. In nucleotides, the CDR3 is TGTGCCAGCAGCTCGACAGGGGGAAACCAGCCCCAGCATTTT. Protein: CASSSTGGNQPQHF.

The chain has TRBV9 and TRBJ2-3; TRBD2 agrees at 8 bases. Germline trimming cut 0 bases from V and 1 base from J; bases unmatched to any gene: 4. Germline V lookup: CDR1 SGDLS, CDR2 YYNGEE. This CDR3 comprises 16 residues. CDR3 nucleotide sequence: TGTGCCAGCAGCGTAGCCCCGGGGGGGGGCACAGATACGCAGTATTTT. Its translation: CASSVAPGGGTDTQYF.